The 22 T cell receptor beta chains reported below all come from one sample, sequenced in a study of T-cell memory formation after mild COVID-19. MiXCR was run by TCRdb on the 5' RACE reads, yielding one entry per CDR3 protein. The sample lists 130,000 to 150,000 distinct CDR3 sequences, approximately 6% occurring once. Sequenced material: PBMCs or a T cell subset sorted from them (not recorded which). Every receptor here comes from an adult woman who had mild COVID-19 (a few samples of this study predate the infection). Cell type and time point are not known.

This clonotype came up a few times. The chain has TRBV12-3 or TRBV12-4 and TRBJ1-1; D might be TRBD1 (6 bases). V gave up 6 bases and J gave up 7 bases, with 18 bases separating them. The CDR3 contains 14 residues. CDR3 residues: CASSPDSPKGEAFF. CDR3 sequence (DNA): TGTGCCAGCAGCCCGGACAGCCCGAAAGGTGAAGCTTTCTTT.

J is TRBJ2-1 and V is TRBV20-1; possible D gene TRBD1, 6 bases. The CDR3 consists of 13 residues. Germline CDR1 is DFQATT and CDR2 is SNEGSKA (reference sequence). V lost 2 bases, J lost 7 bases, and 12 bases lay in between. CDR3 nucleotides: TGCAGTGCTAGATTCCGGACAGCAAATGAGCAGTTCTTC. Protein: CSARFRTANEQFF.

The CDR3 coding sequence is TGCAGTGCTTTACGTGGACGAACCTACGAGCAGTACTTC. Amino acid sequence: CSALRGRTYEQYF. The chain combines TRBV20-1 with TRBJ2-7, with D uncertain. Germline assignment: CDR1 DFQATT and CDR2 SNEGSKA (reference sequence). Trimming left V 5 bases short and J 2 bases short, with 13 bases between. The CDR3 consists of 13 residues.

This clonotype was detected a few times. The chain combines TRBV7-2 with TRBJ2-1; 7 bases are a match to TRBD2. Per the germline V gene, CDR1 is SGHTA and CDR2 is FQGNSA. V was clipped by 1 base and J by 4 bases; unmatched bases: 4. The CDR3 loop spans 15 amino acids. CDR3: CASSLGHGGYNEQFF. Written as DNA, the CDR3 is TGTGCCAGCAGCTTAGGTCACGGGGGGTACAATGAGCAGTTCTTC. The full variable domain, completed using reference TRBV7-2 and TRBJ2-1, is GAGVSQSPSNKVTEKGKDVELRCDPISGHTALYWYRQSLGQGLEFLIYFQGNSAPDKSGLPSDRFSAERTGGSVSTLTIQRTQQEDSAVYLCASSLGHGGYNEQFFGPGTRLTVL.

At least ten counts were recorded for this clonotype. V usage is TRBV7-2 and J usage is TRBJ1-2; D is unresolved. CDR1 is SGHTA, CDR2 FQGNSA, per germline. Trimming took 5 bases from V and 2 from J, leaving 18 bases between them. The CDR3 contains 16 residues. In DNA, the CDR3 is TGTGCCAGCAGCCCGGACGCTGGATCCCCAAACTATGGCTACACCTTC. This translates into CASSPDAGSPNYGYTF.

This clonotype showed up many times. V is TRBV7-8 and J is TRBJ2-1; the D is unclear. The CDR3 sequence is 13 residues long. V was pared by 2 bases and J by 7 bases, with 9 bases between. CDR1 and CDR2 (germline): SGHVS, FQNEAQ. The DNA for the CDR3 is TGTGCCAGCAGCTTACCGCAACGGAATGAGCAGTTCTTC. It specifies CASSLPQRNEQFF.

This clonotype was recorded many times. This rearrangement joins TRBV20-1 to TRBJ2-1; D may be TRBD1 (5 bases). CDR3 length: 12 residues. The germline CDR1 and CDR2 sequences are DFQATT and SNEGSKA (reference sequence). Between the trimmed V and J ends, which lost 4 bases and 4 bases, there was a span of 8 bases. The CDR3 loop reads CSAKTAYNEQFF. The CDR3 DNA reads TGCAGTGCTAAGACAGCTTACAATGAGCAGTTCTTC.

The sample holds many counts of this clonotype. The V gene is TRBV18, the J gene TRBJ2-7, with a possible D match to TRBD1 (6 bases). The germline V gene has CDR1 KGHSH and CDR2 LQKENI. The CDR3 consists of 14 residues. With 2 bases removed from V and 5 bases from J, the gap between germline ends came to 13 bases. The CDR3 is CASSPDRSSNEQYF. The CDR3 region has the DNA TGTGCCAGCTCACCAGACAGGTCGTCTAACGAGCAGTACTTC. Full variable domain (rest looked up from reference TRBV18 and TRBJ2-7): NAGVMQNPRHLVRRRGQEARLRCSPMKGHSHVYWYRQLPEEGLKFMVYLQKENIIDESGMPKERFSAEFPKEGPSILRIQQVVRGDSAAYFCASSPDRSSNEQYFGPGTRLTVT.

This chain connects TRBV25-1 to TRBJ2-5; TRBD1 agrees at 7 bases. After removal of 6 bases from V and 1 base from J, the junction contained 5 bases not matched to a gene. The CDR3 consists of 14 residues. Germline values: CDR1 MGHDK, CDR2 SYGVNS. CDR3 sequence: CASREQGFQETQYF. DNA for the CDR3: TGTGCCAGCAGGGAACAGGGGTTCCAAGAGACCCAGTACTTC.

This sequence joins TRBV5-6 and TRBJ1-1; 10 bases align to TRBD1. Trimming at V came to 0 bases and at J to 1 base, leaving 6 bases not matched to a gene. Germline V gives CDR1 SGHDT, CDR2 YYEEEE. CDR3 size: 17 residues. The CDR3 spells CASSLGQGAIRNTEAFF. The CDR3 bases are TGTGCCAGCAGCTTGGGACAGGGGGCGATTAGGAACACTGAAGCTTTCTTT.

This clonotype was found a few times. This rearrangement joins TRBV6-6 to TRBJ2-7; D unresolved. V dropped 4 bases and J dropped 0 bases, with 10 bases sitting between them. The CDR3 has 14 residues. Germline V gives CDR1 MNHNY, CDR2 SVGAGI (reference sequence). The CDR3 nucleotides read TGTGCCAGCAGTTGGGCCGGCTACTCCTACGAGCAGTACTTC. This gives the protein CASSWAGYSYEQYF.

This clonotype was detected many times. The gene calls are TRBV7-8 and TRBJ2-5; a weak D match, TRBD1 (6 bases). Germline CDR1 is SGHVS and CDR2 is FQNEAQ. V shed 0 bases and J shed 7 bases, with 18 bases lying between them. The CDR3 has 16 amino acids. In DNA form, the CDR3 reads TGTGCCAGCAGCTTAGCCGTTATGGCAGGGGCCGGGACCCAGTACTTC. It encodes CASSLAVMAGAGTQYF.

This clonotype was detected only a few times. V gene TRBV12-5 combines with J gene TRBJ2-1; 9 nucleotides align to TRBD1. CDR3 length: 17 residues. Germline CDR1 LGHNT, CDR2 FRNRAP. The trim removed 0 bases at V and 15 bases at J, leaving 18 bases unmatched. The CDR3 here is CASGLVHGTGFLLARFF. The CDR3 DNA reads TGTGCTAGTGGTTTGGTACATGGGACAGGGTTTCTATTAGCAAGGTTCTTC.

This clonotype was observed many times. For the CDR3, the DNA is TGTGCCAGCAGCTTATCGCCGACAGAGTCCTACGAGCAGTACTTC. Residues: CASSLSPTESYEQYF. The chain recombines TRBV7-9 with TRBJ2-7, with D perhaps matching TRBD1 (5 bases). Germline lookup yields CDR1 SEHNR and CDR2 FQNEAQ (reference sequence). V was clipped by 2 bases and J by 1 base, with 12 bases between them. The CDR3 extends over 15 amino acids.

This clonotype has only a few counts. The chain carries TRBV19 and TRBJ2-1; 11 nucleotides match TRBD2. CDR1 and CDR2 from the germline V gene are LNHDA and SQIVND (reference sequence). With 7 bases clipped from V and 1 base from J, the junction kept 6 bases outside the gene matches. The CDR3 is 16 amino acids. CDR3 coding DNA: TGTGCCAGTACGAGAACTAGCGGGAGTTCCTACAATGAGCAGTTCTTC. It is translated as CASTRTSGSSYNEQFF.

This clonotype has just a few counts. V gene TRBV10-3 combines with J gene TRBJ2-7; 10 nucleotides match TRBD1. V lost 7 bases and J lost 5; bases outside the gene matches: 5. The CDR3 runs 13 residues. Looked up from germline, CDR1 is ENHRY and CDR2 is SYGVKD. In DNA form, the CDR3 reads TGTGCCATCAACCGGGACAGGGGAAACGAGCAGTACTTC. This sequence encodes CAINRDRGNEQYF.

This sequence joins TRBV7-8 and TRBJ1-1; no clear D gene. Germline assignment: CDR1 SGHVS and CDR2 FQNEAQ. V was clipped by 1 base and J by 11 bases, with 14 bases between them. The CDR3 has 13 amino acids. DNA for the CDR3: TGTGCCAGCAGCTTAGAGTATCAACACCGCGCTTTCTTT. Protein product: CASSLEYQHRAFF.

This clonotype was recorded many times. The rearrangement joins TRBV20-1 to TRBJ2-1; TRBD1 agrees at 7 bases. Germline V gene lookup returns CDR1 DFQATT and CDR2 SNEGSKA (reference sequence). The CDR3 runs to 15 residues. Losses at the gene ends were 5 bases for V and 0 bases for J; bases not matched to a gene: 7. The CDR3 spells CSAHKTGSSYNEQFF. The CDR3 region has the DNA TGCAGTGCTCACAAGACAGGGAGCTCCTACAATGAGCAGTTCTTC.

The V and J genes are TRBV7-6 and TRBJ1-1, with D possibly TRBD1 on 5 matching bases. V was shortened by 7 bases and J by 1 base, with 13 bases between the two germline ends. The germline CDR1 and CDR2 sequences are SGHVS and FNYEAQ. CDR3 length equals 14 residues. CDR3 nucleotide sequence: TGTGCCAGCATCCCGGGACGCCGGAACACTGAAGCTTTCTTT. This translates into CASIPGRRNTEAFF. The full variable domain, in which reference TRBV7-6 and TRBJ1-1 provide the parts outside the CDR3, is GAGVSQSPRYKVTKRGQDVALRCDPISGHVSLYWYRQALGQGPEFLTYFNYEAQQDKSGLPNDRFSAERPEGSISTLTIQRTEQRDSAMYRCASIPGRRNTEAFFGQGTRLTVV.

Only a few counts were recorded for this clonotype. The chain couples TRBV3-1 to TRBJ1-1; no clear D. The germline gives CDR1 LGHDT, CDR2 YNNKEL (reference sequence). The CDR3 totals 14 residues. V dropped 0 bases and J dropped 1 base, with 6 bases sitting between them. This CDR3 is CASSQDTANTEAFF. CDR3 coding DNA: TGTGCCAGCAGCCAAGATACGGCGAACACTGAAGCTTTCTTT.

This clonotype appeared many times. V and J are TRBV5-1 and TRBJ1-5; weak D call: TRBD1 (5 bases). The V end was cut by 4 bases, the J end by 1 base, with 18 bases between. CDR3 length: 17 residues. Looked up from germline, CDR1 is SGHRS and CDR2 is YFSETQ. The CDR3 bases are TGCGCCAGCAGCCCCCTCACCGGGACGACAAGCAATCAGCCCCAGCATTTT. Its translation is CASSPLTGTTSNQPQHF.

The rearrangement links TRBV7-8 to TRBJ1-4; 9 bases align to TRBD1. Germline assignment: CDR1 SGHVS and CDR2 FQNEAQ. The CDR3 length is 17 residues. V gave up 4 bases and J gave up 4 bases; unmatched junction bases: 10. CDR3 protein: CASSSLPTGGINEKLFF. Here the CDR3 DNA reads TGTGCCAGCAGCTCACTGCCGACAGGGGGAATTAATGAAAAACTGTTTTTT.